The present TCR beta chain was sequenced within a study of blood T cell repertoires in COVID-19. Repertoires were generated with immunoSEQ multiplex PCR, while TCRdb's copy carries only in-frame clones and drops some. The sample records 85,000 to 95,000 clones, 75% to 95% being singletons. There are 16 residues in the CDR3. Germline V gene lookup returns CDR1 MNHEY and CDR2 SMNVEV (reference sequence). Trimming took off 4 bases at V and 6 bases at J, with 19 bases between the two ends. Sequencing was done on a sample of peripheral blood. The sequence was obtained from a woman aged 50 to 60 in a cohort sampled during active COVID-19. This chain links TRBV27 with TRBJ1-5; maybe TRBD1 (6 bases). The CDR3 nucleotides are TGTGCCAGCAGTTGGGGGGGACATCGGGGAATTCAGCCCCAGCATTTT. The encoded protein is CASSWGGHRGIQPQHF.